The next 18 T cell receptor beta chains were all read from a single sample in a study of blood T cell repertoires in COVID-19. Produced via immunoSEQ multiplex PCR; TCRdb's table is partial and in-frame only. The table shows around 270,000 clones, with 80% to 90% occurring only once. The specimen sequenced was PBMCs or T cells enriched from blood (not recorded which). These receptor sequences come from a woman in her thirties who had recovered from COVID-19.

Remarks on this clone: Other nucleotide sequences in the sample specify the same CDR3. The chain links TRBV12-3 or TRBV12-4 to TRBJ1-1; weak D call: TRBD1 (6 bases). The length of the CDR3 is 11 residues. The V end lost 3 bases, the J end lost 8 bases, and 7 bases lay between the germline ends. The CDR3 region has the DNA TGTGCCAGCAGTTTTACAGGGGAAGCTTTCTTT. The encoded protein is CASSFTGEAFF.

V and J are TRBV29-1 and TRBJ2-3; D is unresolved. Germline V lookup: CDR1 SQVTM, CDR2 ANQGSEA. There are 10 residues in the CDR3. CDR3 region: CGGRADTQYF. Here the CDR3 DNA reads TGCGGCGGTCGAGCAGATACGCAGTATTTT.

The chain employs TRBV5-1 and TRBJ2-1, with D tentatively TRBD2 (5 bases). With 0 bases removed from V and 5 bases from J, the gap between germline ends came to 9 bases. The germline gives CDR1 SGHRS, CDR2 YFSETQ. This CDR3 contains 14 residues. The CDR3 is CASSLVAGNNEQFF. The CDR3 DNA is TGCGCCAGCAGCTTGGTGGCGGGTAACAATGAGCAGTTCTTC.

This clone was observed a handful of times. The V gene is TRBV7-2, the J gene TRBJ2-7, with TRBD2 matching over 7 bases. The V gene's germline CDR1 is SGHTA and CDR2 FQGNSA. Germline trimming cut 4 bases from V and 5 bases from J; bases unmatched to any gene: 14. The CDR3 extends over 16 amino acids. As DNA, the CDR3 is TGTGCCAGCAGCTCGGGGCCCGCGGGAGCTAGGCACGAGCAGTACTTC. It specifies CASSSGPAGARHEQYF.

V gene TRBV19 combines with J gene TRBJ2-1, with 11 bases fitting TRBD2. Germline V gene data show CDR1 as LNHDA and CDR2 as SQIVND (reference sequence). The CDR3 is 18 residues long. V lost 3 bases to trimming and J lost 4 bases; unmatched junction nucleotides: 11. The CDR3 spells CASSMDLPGLAVYNEQFF. The CDR3 DNA is TGTGCCAGTAGTATGGACCTTCCGGGACTAGCGGTTTACAATGAGCAGTTCTTC.

The chain joins TRBV7-8 to TRBJ2-2; 12 bases map to TRBD2. The CDR3 sequence is 19 residues long. With 4 bases clipped from V and 0 bases from J, the junction kept 9 bases outside the gene matches. CDR1 is SGHVS, CDR2 FQNEAQ, per germline. CDR3 region: CASSSKRTSGVSNTGELFF. The CDR3 nucleotides read TGTGCCAGCAGCTCGAAGAGGACTAGCGGGGTTTCGAACACCGGGGAGCTGTTTTTT.

The table lists this clone with a count of one. The chain uses TRBV7-2 and TRBJ2-7, with 11 nucleotides matching TRBD2. The V gene's germline CDR1 is SGHTA and CDR2 FQGNSA. V was pared by 5 bases and J by 4 bases, with 7 bases of the junction left unmatched. This CDR3 spans 15 amino acids. Here the CDR3 reads CASSSSGGGLYEQYF. The CDR3 DNA sequence: TGTGCCAGCAGCAGTAGCGGGGGGGGTTTATACGAGCAGTACTTC.

The chain is built from TRBV5-1 and TRBJ1-6; perhaps TRBD1 as D (5 bases). The germline V gene encodes CDR1 SGHRS and CDR2 YFSETQ. The length of the CDR3 is 14 residues. Deletions cut 2 bases from V and 8 bases from J, with 11 bases between. Written as DNA, the CDR3 is TGCGCCAGCAGCTTACAGGCCCGTGATTCACCCCTCCACTTT. Translation gives CASSLQARDSPLHF.

This clone was found once. The chain carries TRBV28 and TRBJ2-3; TRBD2 matches at 12 bases. Germline CDR1 MDHEN, CDR2 SYDVKM. The V gene end was trimmed by 5 bases and the J gene end by 4 bases; junction bases not matched to a gene: 7. This CDR3 spans 16 amino acids. CDR3 amino acids: CASSVSSGGAADTQYF. The DNA of the CDR3 is TGTGCCAGCAGTGTTTCTAGCGGGGGGGCAGCAGATACGCAGTATTTT.

This clone was recorded only once. The rearrangement links TRBV28 to TRBJ2-3; maybe TRBD2 (7 bases). Deletions cut 5 bases from V and 8 bases from J, with 23 bases between. Per germline, CDR1 MDHEN and CDR2 SYDVKM. The CDR3 has 16 residues. The CDR3 coding sequence is TGTGCCAGCAGTGGGGGGGCCCCTACGGGCTTGGGTACGCAGTATTTT. Translating gives CASSGGAPTGLGTQYF.

This chain uses TRBV28 with TRBJ1-1; 8 bases line up with TRBD1. The V gene end was trimmed by 5 bases and the J gene end by 4 bases; junction bases not matched to a gene: 3. CDR1 is MDHEN, CDR2 SYDVKM, per germline. CDR3 size: 13 residues. The CDR3 spells CASSGTGGTEAFF. CDR3 in DNA: TGTGCCAGCAGTGGAACAGGGGGCACTGAAGCTTTCTTT.

V is TRBV28 and J is TRBJ1-4; 9 bases align to TRBD1. Trimming took 5 bases from V and 7 from J; bases not matched to a gene: 5. This CDR3 is built from 14 residues. Germline V lookup: CDR1 MDHEN, CDR2 SYDVKM. CDR3 residues: CASSKTGGGEKLFF. The CDR3 DNA sequence: TGTGCCAGCAGTAAGACAGGGGGAGGTGAAAAACTGTTTTTT.

The chain couples TRBV5-1 to TRBJ1-1; 7 bases align to TRBD1. The J segment lost 7 bases and the V segment lost 5 bases, leaving 11 bases of the junction unmatched. CDR1 is SGHRS and CDR2 is YFSETQ in the germline V gene. The CDR3 covers 14 residues. CDR3 sequence (DNA): TGCGCCAGCAGTGAAGGGGGCGCTGGTATTGAAGCTTTCTTT. Translated: CASSEGGAGIEAFF.

The rearrangement links TRBV5-1 to TRBJ2-1; 7 bases line up with TRBD1. Germline V CDR1 and CDR2: SGHRS, YFSETQ. V lost 4 bases, J lost 1 base, and 8 bases stayed unmatched. This CDR3 contains 16 residues. CDR3 sequence: CASSMDRSGSYNEQFF. Written as DNA, the CDR3 is TGCGCCAGCAGCATGGACAGGTCAGGGTCCTACAATGAGCAGTTCTTC.

The J gene is TRBJ2-2, the V gene TRBV2, with 7 bases identical to TRBD2. Germline V gene lookup returns CDR1 SNHLY and CDR2 FYNNEI. The trim removed 5 bases at V and 4 bases at J, leaving 16 bases unmatched. The CDR3 contains 18 residues. This chain's CDR3 is CASSTPAEEGGATGELFF. CDR3 DNA sequence: TGTGCCAGCAGTACCCCAGCGGAAGAGGGAGGGGCCACCGGGGAGCTGTTTTTT.

The chain is built from TRBV27 and TRBJ2-7, with D possibly matching TRBD1 (6 bases). The V and J ends lost 6 bases and 7 bases respectively, with 19 bases between them. This CDR3 is built from 14 residues. The germline gives CDR1 MNHEY, CDR2 SMNVEV (reference sequence). CDR3 in amino acids: CASRSLTGPSEQYF. The CDR3 nucleotides are TGTGCCAGCAGGTCATTGACAGGCCCGAGTGAGCAGTACTTC.

This clone has more than one count but fewer than ten. V is TRBV6-5 and J is TRBJ1-1; 9 bases align to TRBD1. Germline V gene sequence: CDR1 MNHEY, CDR2 SVGAGI. Trimming cost V 8 bases and J 5 bases; bases outside gene matches: 12. The CDR3 length is 15 residues. The CDR3 DNA follows: TGTGCCAGCGGGGCTACCGGGACAGGGTATACTGAAGCTTTCTTT. Its protein product is CASGATGTGYTEAFF.

The CDR3 here is CASSLEGQPNQPQHF. CDR3 nucleotide sequence: TGCGCCAGCAGCTTGGAAGGACAGCCAAATCAGCCCCAGCATTTT. The chain joins TRBV5-1 to TRBJ1-5, with a tentative D call TRBD1 (6 bases). The CDR3 length is 15 residues. Trimming cost V 0 bases and J 4 bases, with 11 bases left between them. Germline V gene sequence: CDR1 SGHRS, CDR2 YFSETQ. The whole variable domain, filled in from reference TRBV5-1 and TRBJ1-5, reads KAGVTQTPRYLIKTRGQQVTLSCSPISGHRSVSWYQQTPGQGLQFLFEYFSETQRNKGNFPGRFSGRQFSNSRSEMNVSTLELGDSALYLCASSLEGQPNQPQHFGDGTRLSIL.